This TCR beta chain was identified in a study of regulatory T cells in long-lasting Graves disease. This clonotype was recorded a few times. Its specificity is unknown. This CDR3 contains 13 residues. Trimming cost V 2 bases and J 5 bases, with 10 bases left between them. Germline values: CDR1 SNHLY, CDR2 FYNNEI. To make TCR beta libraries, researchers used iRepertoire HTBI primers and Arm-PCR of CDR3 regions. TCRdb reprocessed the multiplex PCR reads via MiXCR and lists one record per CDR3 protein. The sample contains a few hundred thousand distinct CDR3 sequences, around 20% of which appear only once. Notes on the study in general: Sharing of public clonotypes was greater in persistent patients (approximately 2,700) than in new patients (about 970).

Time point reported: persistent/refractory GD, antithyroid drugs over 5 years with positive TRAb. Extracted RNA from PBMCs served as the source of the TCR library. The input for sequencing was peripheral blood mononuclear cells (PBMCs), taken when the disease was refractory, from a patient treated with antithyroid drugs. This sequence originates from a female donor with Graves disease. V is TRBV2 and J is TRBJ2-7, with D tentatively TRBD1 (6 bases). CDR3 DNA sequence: TGTGCCAGCAGTGAACAGGGGCTCAACGAGCAGTACTTC. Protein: CASSEQGLNEQYF.